This T cell receptor beta chain was captured by sequencing in a study of human T cells and chemical hapten exposure. With respect to this clonotype: Its target is not known.

MiXCR, applied by TCRdb to the RACE reads, yields one record per CDR3 protein. This table has 150,000 to 200,000 distinct CDR3 sequences, roughly a quarter appearing once. Sample time point: patch test 3, about 24 weeks after DPC sensitization. Treatment described: therapeutic diphenylcyclopropenone sensitization with weekly scalp DPC. Germline V gene lookup returns CDR1 MDHEN and CDR2 SYDVKM. The CDR3 sequence is 14 residues long. With 7 bases removed from V and 0 bases from J, the gap between germline ends came to 9 bases. Study-level findings and limits: Those TCRs sitting above 1 in 1000 frequency stayed the same with DPC sensitization.

This receptor was taken from a middle-aged woman with alopecia areata. Some clones in this sample may be carry-over from other donors' samples. V is TRBV28 and J is TRBJ2-2, with D uncertain. Material: whole blood, obtained in connection with sensitization to the hapten diphenylcyclopropenone (DPC). The CDR3 bases are TGTGCCAGCAAGGTGACGGCGAACACCGGGGAGCTGTTTTTT. As protein: CASKVTANTGELFF.